This T cell receptor beta chain is drawn from a study of cytomegalovirus exposure and HLA in healthy donors. PCR was performed using 60 Vbeta and 13 Jbeta primers. Generated by immunoSEQ multiplex PCR, the TCRdb table keeps only in-frame clones and is missing some. This table holds some 140,000 clones, roughly four fifths found once. The V gene end was trimmed by 3 bases and the J gene end by 0 bases; junction bases not matched to a gene: 10. The length of the CDR3 is 19 residues. The V gene's germline CDR1 is MNHEY and CDR2 SMNVEV (reference sequence). Sequences were obtained from PBMCs. This chain joins TRBV27 and TRBJ2-6; 8 bases are a match to TRBD2. This TCR derives from a woman in her forties or fifties in good health and CMV-seropositive. The CDR3 region is CASSFLGGRRDSGANVLTF. The CDR3 DNA reads as TGTGCCAGCAGTTTTTTGGGCGGGAGGCGGGACTCTGGGGCCAACGTCCTGACTTTC.